This T cell receptor (beta chain) appears in the sequencing data of a study of T cells after yellow fever vaccination. Study-wide results and limits: The secondary response was weaker but peaked faster, day 5 versus 15. Overall, a small share of clonotypes was seen in both CD4 and CD8 compartments. Most clones from primary vaccination were detected again post-booster (around 96% CD4, 88% CD8).

This clonotype was observed a handful of times. As yet, its antigen is unknown. In TCRdb, the 5' RACE reads were re-called with MiXCR into one record per CDR3 protein. This sample carries hundreds of thousands of distinct CDR3 sequences, approximately 15% of them seen once, and the ten largest clones take 11% to 15%. Per germline, CDR1 SGDLS and CDR2 YYNGEE. Trimming took 0 bases from V and 8 from J, leaving 15 bases between them. The CDR3 sequence is 15 residues long. The TCR was taken from a man aged 25-45 years who received the YFV17D yellow fever vaccine. V and J are TRBV9 and TRBJ2-1; D tentatively fits TRBD1 or TRBD2 (5 bases each). The specimen was PBMCs, collected on the day of the yellow fever booster vaccination. DNA of the CDR3: TGTGCCAGCAGCGTAGCCGGGAAGGGGAACGATGAGCAGTTCTTC. This sequence encodes CASSVAGKGNDEQFF.